The 10 T cell receptor beta chains presented below share a single source sample, sequenced in a study of a mutant IDH1 vaccine in newly diagnosed glioma. Libraries were prepared by immunoSEQ multiplex PCR; TCRdb keeps only in-frame clonotypes and omits some of them. The table has under 55,000 clones, 90% to 95% seen once. Time point in this sample: week 11, during vaccination. Doses of 300 ug of mutant IDH1 20-mer peptide were given with topical imiquimod. No antigens are known for them. The sequencing used PBMCs, collected from a glioma patient whose treatment included an IDH1 peptide vaccine. Receptors originate from a middle-aged man with glioma.

The V gene is TRBV10-3, the J gene TRBJ2-1; D possibly corresponds to TRBD1 (6 bases). CDR1 and CDR2 (germline): ENHRY, SYGVKD. The CDR3 spans 12 residues. Trimming removed 10 bases from V and 8 bases from J, with 15 bases in between. The CDR3: CATLAGVDEQFF. As DNA, the CDR3 is TGTGCCACTCTCGCAGGGGTGGATGAGCAGTTCTTC.

V is TRBV6-5 and J is TRBJ2-5; a weak D match, TRBD2 (5 bases). There are 14 residues in the CDR3. From germline, CDR1 is MNHEY and CDR2 SVGAGI. The V end was cut by 6 bases, the J end by 4 bases, with 15 bases between. CDR3 bases: TGTGCCAGCAGAGGCACAGCGGAGCGAGAGACCCAGTACTTC. Translation gives CASRGTAERETQYF.

The chain combines TRBV2 with TRBJ1-1; D unresolved. Germline CDR1 SNHLY, CDR2 FYNNEI. Trimming removed 6 bases from V and 1 base from J, with 6 bases in between. The CDR3 consists of 12 residues. The CDR3 loop reads CASRVGNTEAFF. CDR3 coding DNA: TGTGCCAGCAGGGTGGGGAACACTGAAGCTTTCTTT.

This chain joins TRBV4-2 and TRBJ2-7, with TRBD2 matching 8 bases. V shed 4 bases and J 1 base; nucleotides not matched to a gene: 9. Germline values: CDR1 LGHNA, CDR2 YNFKEQ. The length of the CDR3 is 16 residues. The CDR3 sequence: CASSPPLAGGSYEQYF. Here the CDR3 DNA reads TGTGCCAGCAGCCCACCTCTGGCGGGGGGATCCTACGAGCAGTACTTC.

This chain uses TRBV28 with TRBJ1-3, with TRBD1 as a possible D gene (5 bases). Germline values: CDR1 MDHEN, CDR2 SYDVKM. This CDR3 spans 17 amino acids. V was pared by 2 bases and J by 0 bases, with 14 bases between. CDR3 in DNA: TGTGCCAGCAGTTTAATTGCGGGGGACCACTCTGGAAACACCATATATTTT. Translation gives CASSLIAGDHSGNTIYF.

V usage is TRBV11-2 and J usage is TRBJ2-3, with 7 bases lining up with TRBD1. With 5 bases clipped from V and 5 bases from J, the junction kept 1 base outside the gene matches. This CDR3 has 12 residues. CDR1 and CDR2 from the germline V gene are SGHAT and FQNNGV. Here the CDR3 reads CASSRQGDTQYF. The CDR3 DNA reads as TGTGCCAGCAGCCGACAGGGAGATACGCAGTATTTT. The full variable domain, rest sourced from reference TRBV11-2 and TRBJ2-3, is EAGVAQSPRYKIIEKRQSVAFWCNPISGHATLYWYQQILGQGPKLLIQFQNNGVVDDSQLPKDRFSAERLKGVDSTLKIQPAKLEDSAVYLCASSRQGDTQYFGPGTRLTVL.

CDR3 sequence: CASSRGGSGANVLTF. Here the CDR3 DNA reads TGTGCCAGCAGCCGAGGTGGTTCTGGGGCCAACGTCCTGACTTTC. The chain is built from TRBV14 and TRBJ2-6; unclear D gene. This CDR3 has 15 amino acids. CDR1 and CDR2 from the germline V gene are SGHDN and FVKESK. Deletions cut 4 bases from V and 1 base from J, with 8 bases between.

The chain is built from TRBV19 and TRBJ1-3; D perhaps matches TRBD1 (5 bases). V lost 6 bases and J 3 bases, leaving 18 bases between the germline ends. This CDR3 spans 16 amino acids. The germline V gene encodes CDR1 LNHDA and CDR2 SQIVND (reference sequence). CDR3 nucleotides: TGTGCCAGTAGAACCGATCGCGGGGGGTTTGGAAACACCATATATTTT. It codes for CASRTDRGGFGNTIYF.

The chain uses TRBV21-1 and TRBJ1-5; the table's D call TRBD1 went unverified against the DNA. TRBV21-1 is a recognized pseudogene. This CDR3 has 21 residues. CDR3 protein: CASSKYGIGQGRPFSNQPQHF. CDR3 in DNA: TGTGCCAGCAGCAAATACGGCATCGGACAGGGGCGCCCGTTTAGCAATCAGCCCCAGCATTTT.

V is TRBV27 and J is TRBJ1-1, with D uncertain. This CDR3 is 13 amino acids long. Germline V gene sequence: CDR1 MNHEY, CDR2 SMNVEV (reference sequence). Trimming shortened V by 1 base and J by 4 bases, and 7 bases separated the two germline ends. The CDR3 protein is CASSLYGFTEAFF. In nucleotides, the CDR3 is TGTGCCAGCAGTTTATACGGTTTCACTGAAGCTTTCTTT.